This T cell receptor (beta chain) is from a study of blood T cell repertoires in COVID-19. About the research overall: In each case, the material was cDNA or gDNA derived from T cells, B-cell-depleted T cells, or PBMCs.

Study processing details: Reference gene primer amplification gave nucleated cell count estimates. The repertoire was sequenced with immunoSEQ multiplex PCR; TCRdb's copy has only in-frame clones and lacks some. That table supplies the V and J calls and clone size; D and trimming were determined from the DNA. The sample holds about 100,000 clones, more than 65% seen once. This CDR3 is built from 12 residues. V lost 5 bases, J lost 7 bases, and 7 bases stayed unmatched. CDR1 is GTSNPN, CDR2 SVGIG, per germline (reference sequence). Input material: peripheral blood. The rearrangement uses TRBV30 and TRBJ1-2; 7 bases are shared with TRBD1. The sequence came from a man aged 65 to 79 with active or convalescent COVID-19. CDR3 bases: TGTGCCTGGGGGGGACAGAACGGTGGCTACACCTTC. Translating gives CAWGGQNGGYTF.